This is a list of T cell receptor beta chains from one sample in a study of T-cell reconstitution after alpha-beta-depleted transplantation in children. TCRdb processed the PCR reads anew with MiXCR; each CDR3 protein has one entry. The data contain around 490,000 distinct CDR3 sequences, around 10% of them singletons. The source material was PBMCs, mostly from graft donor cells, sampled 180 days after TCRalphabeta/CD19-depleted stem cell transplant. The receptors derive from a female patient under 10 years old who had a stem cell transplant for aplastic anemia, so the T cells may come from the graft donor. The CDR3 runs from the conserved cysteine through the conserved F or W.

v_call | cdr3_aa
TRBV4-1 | CASRRETRNEQFF
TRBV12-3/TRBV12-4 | CASIQRGNTEAFF
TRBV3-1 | CASSQGLGPGEQFF
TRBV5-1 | CASSLGQVPSTDTQYF
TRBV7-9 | CASTSGELGQPQHF
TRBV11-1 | CASSLAARAPDLNTEAFF
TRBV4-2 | CASSQLGRELYEQYF
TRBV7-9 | CASSPGGSPKNIQYF
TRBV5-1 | CASSFFGDQDEKLFF
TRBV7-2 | CASSLVSGDREQYF
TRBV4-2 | CASSQAGGSSGNTIYF
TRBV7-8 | CASSLALGEETMSRYEQYF
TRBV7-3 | CASSPPAGRDTGELFF
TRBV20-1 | CSAGYGTPLNQPQHF
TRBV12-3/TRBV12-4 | CASSLVGLDNEQFF
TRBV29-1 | CSVGVQVPTDTQYF
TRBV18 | CASSPTPRDAGQPQHF
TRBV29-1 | CSVEAHYEQYF
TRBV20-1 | CSAIRGLTYEQYF
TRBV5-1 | CASSIRDRRQETQYF
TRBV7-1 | CASSSALIRDRGLAGGRSYNEQFF
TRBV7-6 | CASSWAGPYGYTF
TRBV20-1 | CSASRTDNEQFF